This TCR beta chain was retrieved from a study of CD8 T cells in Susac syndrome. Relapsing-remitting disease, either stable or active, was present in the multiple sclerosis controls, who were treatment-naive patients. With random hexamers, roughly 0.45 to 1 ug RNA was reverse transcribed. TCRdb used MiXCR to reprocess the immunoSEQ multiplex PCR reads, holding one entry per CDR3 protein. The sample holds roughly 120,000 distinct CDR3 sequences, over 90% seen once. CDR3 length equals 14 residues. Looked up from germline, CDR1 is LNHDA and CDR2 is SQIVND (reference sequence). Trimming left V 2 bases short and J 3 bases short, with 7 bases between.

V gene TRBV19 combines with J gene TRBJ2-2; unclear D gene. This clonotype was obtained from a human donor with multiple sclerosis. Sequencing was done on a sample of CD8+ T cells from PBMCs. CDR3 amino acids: CASSIYGDTGELFF. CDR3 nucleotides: TGTGCCAGTAGTATATACGGAGACACCGGGGAGCTGTTTTTT.